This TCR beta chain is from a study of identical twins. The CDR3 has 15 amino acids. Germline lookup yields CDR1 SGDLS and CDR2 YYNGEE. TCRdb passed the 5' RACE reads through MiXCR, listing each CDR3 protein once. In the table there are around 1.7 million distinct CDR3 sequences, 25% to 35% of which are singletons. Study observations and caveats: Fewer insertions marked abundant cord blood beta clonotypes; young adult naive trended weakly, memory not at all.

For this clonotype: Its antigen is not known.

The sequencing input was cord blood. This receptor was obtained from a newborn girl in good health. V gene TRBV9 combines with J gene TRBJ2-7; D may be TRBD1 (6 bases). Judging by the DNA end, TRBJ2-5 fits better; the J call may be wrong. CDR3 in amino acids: CASSVDLGRGGTQYF. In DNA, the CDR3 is TGTGCCAGCAGCGTAGACTTAGGTAGAGGGGGGACCCAGTACTTC.